The subject of this entry is one TCR beta chain. This receptor's antigen is unknown. No clone much larger than this one lies a single base away; base qualities are absent. The data are from a study of post-analysis software for immune sequencing data (dated by TCRdb to between 2015 and 2017). As for the study more broadly: Relapsing-remitting, secondary progressive and progressive-relapsing multiple sclerosis were recorded as disease courses, and subtype annotation was lacking for some patients. The multiple sclerosis patient repertoires were compared with approximately 11 previously published healthy control repertoires from donors aged about 6 to 28 years. A subset of samples was prepared in parallel using single-end sample barcoding, then pooled and co-amplified after Illumina adapter ligation. The paper as a whole reports these results and caveats: Significantly lower normalized Chao1 diversity was found in multiple sclerosis patients than in controls, suggesting substantial peripheral T-cell clonal expansion. Direct clustering with F measure revealed strong co-clustering of samples prepared in the same batch, which led to a batch-effect correction. A handful of TRBV segments, including TRBV5-6, TRBV5-1 and TRBV20-1, were significantly more frequent in patients than controls. The multiple sclerosis patient group was slightly younger than the control group.

The method behind the library was PCR. Sequencing used an Illumina HiSeq 2500. Unique molecular identifiers were incorporated into TCR beta cDNA libraries to reduce PCR and sequencing biases. Per 1 to 10 million input T cells, approximately 500,000 cDNA molecules were obtained, such that each molecule approximated one T cell. The same protocol used for the earlier healthy control dataset was applied to prepare and sequence the patient libraries. Samples belonging to the same batch were prepared together, multiplexed and sequenced on a shared HiSeq lane. From the authors' description of their analysis: MIGEC was used to process the raw barcoded reads, and molecular identifier groups with only a single read were discarded before consensus assembly and CDR3 extraction. VDJtools was used for post-analysis of the clonotype tables, with diversity normalized by down-sampling every dataset to the smallest sample size. In repertoire overlap clustering, CDR3 amino acid sequences, but not nucleotide sequences, were matched to correct batch-related cross-sample contamination. TCRdb itself trimmed the public reads at Q25 with fastp, ran MiXCR and retained productive beta chains. CDR3 protein duplicates are merged, each entry listing the most common genes and DNA. What appears here as the V and J calls and clone size reflects TCRdb's work, not the paper's. The sample table holds about 160,000 distinct CDR3 sequences, of which roughly 34% were seen once. The ten largest account for approximately 30% of the sample.

The time point label corresponds to: second blood draw from one MS patient after hematopoietic stem cell transplantation. To demonstrate the VDJtools post-analysis software, the study profiled TCR beta repertoires from the peripheral blood of approximately twelve young patients with multiple sclerosis. Multiple sclerosis patients were children and adolescents aged roughly 6 to 17 years. Trimming leaves V shorter by 6 bases and J shorter by 10 bases, with the junction holding 14 bases beyond the gene matches. The CDR1 and CDR2 encoded by the germline V gene are MNHEY and SVGEGT. There are 15 amino acids in the CDR3, from cysteine to phenylalanine inclusive. The retained sequence is limited to the CDR3, 45 bases, with the frame set at the first base.

The V and J segments used are TRBV6-2 or TRBV6-3 and TRBJ2-1, and TRBD2 aligns with 8 junction nucleotides. Material: blood, obtained after autologous hematopoietic stem cell transplantation. The receptor was derived from a girl under 18 with multiple sclerosis. Donor details come from another sample of the same person, matched by shared clones. Here is the DNA: TGTGCCAGCAGCTTCGGCCAGCGGGAGCGACGGGAGCAGTTCTTC. It encodes CASSFGQRERREQFF.